The 21 T cell receptor beta chains below were found in one sample sequenced in a study of T cell clonality in common variable immunodeficiency. Sequencing was performed with immunoSEQ multiplex PCR; in TCRdb, only in-frame clones are kept and a portion is missing. The data show about 60,000 clones, none appearing only once, with more than 1.5% held by the ten largest. Material: peripheral blood mononuclear cells. The receptors were gathered from a person aged 18 to 75 in good health.

This clone has ten or more counts. Read coverage stops 3 residues before the CDR3 terminus; the germline J gene supplies the remainder. The genes are TRBV28 and TRBJ2-3; 8 bases are a match to TRBD2. CDR3 size: 18 residues. Losses at the gene ends were 5 bases for V and 3 bases for J; bases not matched to a gene: 16. Looked up from germline, CDR1 is MDHEN and CDR2 is SYDVKM. CDR3 bases read: TGTGCCAGCAGTCCCTATGGTAGCGGGATAAGGGGTACAGATACG. Amino acids: CASSPYGSGIRGTDT. The entire CDR3 protein reads CASSPYGSGIRGTDTQYF.

This clone has a count of ten or more. The read gets to within 3 residues of the CDR3 end, and the germline J gene fills in the rest. The V call is TRBV5-6, the J call TRBJ2-5, with D perhaps TRBD1 (6 bases). Trimming removed 4 bases from V and 3 bases from J, with 13 bases in between. The germline V gene encodes CDR1 SGHDT and CDR2 YYEEEE. CDR3 length equals 14 residues. The CDR3 sequence is CASSQTGSKETQYF. The DNA read from the CDR3 is TGTGCCAGCAGCCAGACAGGCTCCAAAGAGACC.

This clone occurred many times. The observed sequence ends 3 residues before the CDR3 terminus, with the missing tail filled in from the germline J gene. This chain joins TRBV12-3 or TRBV12-4 and TRBJ1-5, with D possibly being TRBD1 (6 bases). V lost 5 bases to trimming and J lost 4 bases, with 6 bases between them. This CDR3 contains 12 residues. CDR3 DNA (partial): TGTGCCAGCAGTCAGGGGAATCAGCCC. Its protein product is CASSQGNQP. The CDR3 in full is CASSQGNQPQHF.

This clone was detected many times. Sequencing ends 3 residues short of the CDR3 end; the germline J gene provides the rest. V and J are TRBV5-4 and TRBJ2-2; TRBD2 matches 13 bases. The junction had 5 bases not matched to a gene; V was cut back by 0 bases and J by 9 bases. The CDR3 loop spans 16 amino acids. Per germline, CDR1 SGHNT and CDR2 YYREEE (reference sequence). The CDR3 here is CASSLGLAGGNRELFF. The sequenced CDR3 bases are TGTGCCAGCAGCTTGGGACTAGCGGGAGGTAACAGGGAG.

In this sample, this clone turned up many times. The read comes to an end 3 residues before the CDR3 does, leaving the germline J gene to fill in the end. This chain links TRBV20-1 with TRBJ2-7; 9 positions agree with TRBD2. The V and J ends lost 2 bases and 5 bases, in that order; junction bases with no gene match: 10. CDR3 length: 15 amino acids. CDR1 DFQATT and CDR2 SNEGSKA come from the germline V gene (reference sequence). CDR3 residues: CSARSSGLALNEQYF. The sequenced part of the CDR3 DNA is TGCAGTGCTAGATCCTCGGGACTAGCTTTAAACGAG.

The sample holds a few counts of this clone. The read terminates 3 residues before the CDR3 end, so the remaining end is supplied by the germline J gene. The chain joins TRBV27 to TRBJ2-7, with 8 positions matching TRBD1. CDR1 is MNHEY, CDR2 SMNVEV, per germline (reference sequence). The CDR3 covers 14 residues. J gave up 0 bases and V 8 bases, and 6 bases lay outside the gene matches. The CDR3 bases that were read are TGTGCCAGCCGACGACAGGGGAGCTCCTACGAG. This sequence encodes CASRRQGSSYE. The full CDR3 protein reads CASRRQGSSYEQYF.

There are many counts of this clone. The read is 3 residues too short to cover the CDR3 end, so that end is filled in from the germline J gene. The V gene is TRBV20-1, the J gene TRBJ2-1; 11 bases align to TRBD2. The CDR3 covers 16 residues. Germline trimming cut 3 bases from V and 7 bases from J; bases unmatched to any gene: 11. Germline lookup yields CDR1 DFQATT and CDR2 SNEGSKA (reference sequence). CDR3 sequence: CSASSVSGRARNEQFF. The part of the CDR3 DNA that was read is TGCAGTGCTAGTAGTGTTAGCGGGAGGGCCCGGAATGAG.

This clone was counted at least ten times. CDR3 sequence reads: CASPSSWAPNQPQHF. CDR3 bases read: TGTGCCAGCCCGTCCTCATGGGCCCCCAATCAGCCC. The chain uses TRBV6-9 and TRBJ1-5; D is unresolved. The read comes to an end 3 residues before the CDR3 does, leaving the germline J gene to fill in the end. Germline values: CDR1 MNHGY, CDR2 SVAAGI. The CDR3 is made up of 15 amino acids. Trimming pared 8 bases from V and 3 bases from J, leaving 17 bases between.

This clone was counted at least ten times. The read finishes 3 residues shy of the CDR3 end, and the germline J gene is used to complete it. This sequence joins TRBV28 and TRBJ2-7; 11 nucleotides align to TRBD2. CDR3 length: 15 amino acids. V trimming: 2 bases; J trimming: 0 bases; junction bases outside the gene matches: 0. CDR1 MDHEN and CDR2 SYDVKM come from the germline V gene. This CDR3 is CASSLTSGGSYEQYF. CDR3 DNA (partial): TGTGCCAGCAGTTTAACTAGCGGGGGCTCCTACGAG.

This clone was detected many times. The read halts 3 residues ahead of the CDR3 end, with the missing end drawn from the germline J gene. This chain connects TRBV28 to TRBJ1-4; a weak D match, TRBD1 (5 bases). CDR3 length: 16 residues. Germline V gene sequence: CDR1 MDHEN, CDR2 SYDVKM. Trimming stripped 2 bases from V and 2 bases from J, with 12 bases between. The part of the CDR3 DNA that was read is TGTGCCAGCAGTTTAAGGGCAGGGCGGACTAATGAAAAA. Encoded protein: CASSLRAGRTNEK. Given in full, the CDR3 is CASSLRAGRTNEKLFF.

This clone was picked up many times. Read coverage stops 3 residues before the CDR3 terminus; the germline J gene supplies the remainder. This rearrangement joins TRBV5-1 to TRBJ1-1; 7 nucleotides align to TRBD1. In germline, CDR1 is SGHRS, CDR2 YFSETQ. V trimming: 4 bases; J trimming: 5 bases; junction bases outside the gene matches: 8. The CDR3 is made up of 14 amino acids. The DNA read from the CDR3 is TGCGCCAGCAGCATACAGGACAGGTCGACTGAA. It yields the protein CASSIQDRSTE. The whole CDR3 sequence reads CASSIQDRSTEAFF.

This clone was seen at least ten times. Sequencing ends 3 residues short of the CDR3 end; the germline J gene provides the rest. V and J are TRBV6-4 and TRBJ2-1, with D maybe TRBD2 (5 bases). Germline V gene data show CDR1 as MRHNA and CDR2 as SNTAGT. V was pared by 6 bases and J by 9 bases, with 15 bases between. This CDR3 contains 13 residues. The CDR3 bases that were read are TGTGCCAGCAGGGAGGAAGGGAGCGGTGAG. Protein: CASREEGSGE. The whole CDR3 protein reads CASREEGSGEQFF.

This clone was seen repeatedly, ten times or more. The read ends 3 residues shy of where the CDR3 ends; the end is completed using the germline J gene. The V call is TRBV5-5, the J call TRBJ1-6; no clear D. The V and J ends lost 1 base and 8 bases respectively, with 10 bases between them. CDR1 is SGHKS, CDR2 YYEKEE, per germline (reference sequence). The CDR3 length is 14 residues. The CDR3 protein is CASSLIGFDSPLHF. CDR3 DNA, as far as it was read: TGTGCCAGCAGCTTGATCGGGTTTGATTCACCC.

In this sample, this clone turned up many times. The read ends 3 residues shy of where the CDR3 ends; the end is completed using the germline J gene. V gene TRBV6-2 or TRBV6-3 combines with J gene TRBJ2-1; 13 positions agree with TRBD2. V was pared by 6 bases and J by 6 bases, with 5 bases of the junction left unmatched. This CDR3 contains 15 residues. The germline V gene has CDR1 MNHEY and CDR2 SVGEGT. CDR3 in amino acids: CASSLGLAGLNEQFF. CDR3 DNA, as far as it was read: TGTGCCAGCAGCTTGGGACTAGCGGGACTCAATGAG.

Ten or more counts support this clone. The missing CDR3 end, 3 residues past where the read stops, is filled in from the germline J gene. The chain employs TRBV29-1 and TRBJ2-1; 13 bases map to TRBD2. Germline V gives CDR1 SQVTM, CDR2 ANQGSEA. V shed 4 bases, J shed 8 bases, and the junction held 11 bases outside the gene matches. CDR3 length equals 16 residues. CDR3 sequence: CSVVTGTSGIVDEQFF. The CDR3 DNA, read in part, is TGCAGCGTTGTGACCGGGACTAGCGGGATTGTCGATGAG.

This clone was found many times. The read ends 3 residues shy of where the CDR3 ends; the end is completed using the germline J gene. The chain has TRBV18 and TRBJ1-2; 7 nucleotides line up with TRBD1. V was pared by 3 bases and J by 6 bases, with 4 bases of the junction left unmatched. Germline assignment: CDR1 KGHSH and CDR2 LQKENI. CDR3 length: 13 residues. CDR3: CASSPQGENGYTF. The covered CDR3 bases are TGTGCCAGCTCACCGCAGGGGGAGAATGGC.

This clone was observed many times. The read ends 3 residues before the CDR3 terminus; that terminus is restored from the germline J gene. The chain has TRBV7-3 and TRBJ2-1; tentative D call: TRBD2 (5 bases). Germline V gene sequence: CDR1 SGHTA, CDR2 FQGTGA. The V and J ends lost 1 base and 0 bases respectively, with 7 bases between them. The CDR3 consists of 15 residues. CDR3 in amino acids: CASSLSAGSYNEQFF. The covered CDR3 bases are TGTGCCAGCAGCTTAAGTGCGGGCTCCTACAATGAG. Using reference TRBV7-3 and TRBJ2-1 for the parts outside the CDR3, the full variable domain is GAGVSQTPSNKVTEKGKYVELRCDPISGHTALYWYRQSLGQGPEFLIYFQGTGAADDSGLPNDRFFAVRPEGSVSTLKIQRTERGDSAVYLCASSLSAGSYNEQFFGPGTRLTVL.

This clone was seen at least ten times. The CDR3 extends 3 residues past the end of the read, so its final part is completed from the germline J gene. The rearrangement links TRBV28 to TRBJ1-4; a weak D match, TRBD1 (6 bases). This CDR3 is 18 amino acids long. Per germline, CDR1 MDHEN and CDR2 SYDVKM. Trimming left V 5 bases short and J 3 bases short, with 22 bases between. Here the CDR3 reads CASSTRTALEGPNEKLFF. CDR3 DNA (partial): TGTGCCAGCAGTACACGGACAGCTCTAGAGGGGCCTAATGAAAAA.

This clone came up many times. The missing CDR3 end, 3 residues past where the read stops, is filled in from the germline J gene. V and J are TRBV7-3 and TRBJ2-7, with 8 positions matching TRBD2. The CDR3 extends over 14 amino acids. Germline CDR1 SGHTA, CDR2 FQGTGA. With V trimmed by 5 bases and J by 5 bases, 8 bases remained unmatched. CDR3 bases read: TGTGCCAGCAGCCGTAGCGGGATACTCGACGAG. It specifies CASSRSGILDE. The CDR3 in its entirety is CASSRSGILDEQYF.

This clone showed up many times. Sequencing ends 3 residues short of the CDR3 end; the germline J gene provides the rest. The rearrangement joins TRBV5-1 to TRBJ2-6; D is unclear. Germline CDR1 reads SGHRS; CDR2 reads YFSETQ. The V and J ends lost 5 bases and 0 bases respectively, with 9 bases between them. This CDR3 comprises 15 residues. CDR3 DNA, as far as it was read: TGCGCCAGCAGAATGTCCGGCTCTGGGGCCAACGTC. Translated: CASRMSGSGANV. In full, the CDR3 reads CASRMSGSGANVLTF.

This clone appeared many times. The read falls 3 residues short of the CDR3 end, and the missing part is taken from the germline J gene. The V gene is TRBV20-1, the J gene TRBJ2-5, with 14 bases identical to TRBD2. Per the germline V gene, CDR1 is DFQATT and CDR2 is SNEGSKA (reference sequence). V trimming: 5 bases; J trimming: 5 bases; junction bases outside the gene matches: 13. The length of the CDR3 is 17 residues. Partial CDR3 DNA: TGCAGTGCTTCCGGGACTAGCGGGAGATTGGTCCATGAGACC. As protein: CSASGTSGRLVHET. The CDR3, in full, reads CSASGTSGRLVHETQYF.